This entry concerns a single TCR beta chain. Some clones are missing from TCRdb's copy, which holds only in-frame ones; the method was immunoSEQ multiplex PCR. Among 50,000 to 60,000 clones listed, roughly 80% were seen once. This sample is drawn from a study of blood T cell repertoires in COVID-19. Germline values: CDR1 KGHSH, CDR2 LQKENI. CDR3 length: 15 amino acids. V gave up 3 bases and J gave up 1 base, with 12 bases separating them. Material: peripheral blood. This TCR was sampled from a human donor in a cohort sampled during active or convalescent COVID-19. The chain recombines TRBV18 with TRBJ1-1; maybe TRBD1 (6 bases). CDR3 nucleotides: TGTGCCAGCTCACCTCCCTCGGACAGGAACACTGAAGCTTTCTTT. Its protein product is CASSPPSDRNTEAFF.